This passage covers 26 T cell receptor beta chains from one sample sequenced in a study of shared clonotypes between healthy human individuals. Method: immunoSEQ multiplex PCR; TCRdb's copy keeps in-frame clones and lacks some. The sample holds about 2 million clones; approximately 94% are singletons and the top ten take around 1.2%. Naive CD8 cells comprised CD45RO-negative, CCR7-positively selected cells, excluding terminally differentiated effector memory CD45RA+ cells. The sequenced sample was naive CD8+ T cells sorted from blood. These receptor sequences come from a man aged 18 to 29 in good health.

The rearrangement uses TRBV7-9 and TRBJ1-2; TRBD1 agrees at 10 bases. Trimming took 5 bases from V and 4 from J; bases not matched to a gene: 16. The CDR3 totals 18 residues. Per germline, CDR1 SEHNR and CDR2 FQNEAQ (reference sequence). The CDR3 protein is CASSPTAGQGIGGYGYTF. CDR3 in DNA: TGTGCCAGCAGCCCAACTGCGGGACAGGGGATAGGGGGCTATGGCTACACCTTC.

J is TRBJ1-1 and V is TRBV13; D perhaps matches TRBD1 (5 bases). V lost 1 base to trimming and J lost 3 bases, with 15 bases between them. The CDR3 contains 16 residues. Germline values: CDR1 PRHDT, CDR2 FYEKMQ (reference sequence). As DNA, the CDR3 is TGTGCCAGCAGCTTAGAGCTCGGACATCCAGACACTGAAGCTTTCTTT. Translated: CASSLELGHPDTEAFF.

This sequence joins TRBV7-6 and TRBJ1-1; D possibly corresponds to TRBD1 (6 bases). Between the trimmed V and J ends, which lost 3 bases and 6 bases, there was a span of 17 bases. Germline CDR1 is SGHVS and CDR2 is FNYEAQ. The CDR3 is made up of 15 amino acids. CDR3 nucleotide sequence: TGTGCCAGCAGCTTGGTGGTTGGGGGCTATGCTGAAGCTTTCTTT. As protein: CASSLVVGGYAEAFF. The full variable domain, rest sourced from reference TRBV7-6 and TRBJ1-1, is GAGVSQSPRYKVTKRGQDVALRCDPISGHVSLYWYRQALGQGPEFLTYFNYEAQQDKSGLPNDRFSAERPEGSISTLTIQRTEQRDSAMYRCASSLVVGGYAEAFFGQGTRLTVV.

The DNA of the CDR3 is TGTGCCATCAAAACAGGGGGAGGCAAAGCTTTCTTT. The encoded protein is CAIKTGGGKAFF. This chain links TRBV10-3 with TRBJ1-1, with 8 nucleotides matching TRBD1. Trimming removed 7 bases from V and 9 bases from J; junction bases left unmatched: 7. Germline values: CDR1 ENHRY, CDR2 SYGVKD. The CDR3 runs 12 residues.

Remarks on this clone: Other nucleotide sequences from this sample produce the same CDR3. CDR3 sequence reads: CASSLTGGSYNEQFF. In DNA form, the CDR3 reads TGTGCCAGCAGTTTAACAGGGGGCAGCTACAATGAGCAGTTCTTC. J is TRBJ2-1 and V is TRBV28, with TRBD1 identical over 9 bases. This CDR3 has 15 residues. The V gene end was trimmed by 2 bases and the J gene end by 3 bases; junction bases not matched to a gene: 2. Germline CDR1 reads MDHEN; CDR2 reads SYDVKM.

The chain is built from TRBV5-3 and TRBJ2-7; a weak D match, TRBD2 (5 bases). TRBV5-3 is identified as an open reading frame with a role that is uncertain. The CDR3 loop spans 15 amino acids. With 3 bases removed from V and 2 bases from J, the gap between germline ends came to 15 bases. CDR3 protein: CARSSGRGLTYEQYF. The CDR3 nucleotides read TGTGCCAGAAGCTCCGGCCGCGGACTTACCTACGAGCAGTACTTC.

The rearrangement links TRBV13 to TRBJ2-3, with 10 positions matching TRBD2. Unmatched junction bases numbered 2, after V lost 0 bases and J lost 2 bases. Germline V lookup: CDR1 PRHDT, CDR2 FYEKMQ (reference sequence). This CDR3 is built from 16 residues. This CDR3 reads CASSLGGLAPTDTQYF. The DNA of the CDR3 is TGTGCCAGCAGCTTAGGGGGACTAGCGCCCACAGATACGCAGTATTTT.

The gene calls are TRBV7-2 and TRBJ2-7; 10 nucleotides agree with TRBD2. With V trimmed by 5 bases and J by 2 bases, 3 bases remained unmatched. The CDR3 is made up of 14 amino acids. Germline lookup yields CDR1 SGHTA and CDR2 FQGNSA. The CDR3 coding sequence is TGTGCCAGCAGCCCCACTAGCGGGACCTACGAGCAGTACTTC. It yields the protein CASSPTSGTYEQYF.

The CDR3 loop reads CASSQEGTGYGNSPLHF. In nucleotides, the CDR3 is TGCGCCAGCAGCCAAGAAGGTACAGGGTATGGAAATTCACCCCTCCACTTT. The V call is TRBV4-3, the J call TRBJ1-6; tentative D call: TRBD1 (6 bases). Germline-derived CDR1 and CDR2 are LGHNA and YSLEER. This CDR3 is built from 17 residues. The ends were cut back, 0 bases at V and 7 bases at J, with 16 bases in the middle.

The chain couples TRBV6-1 to TRBJ2-2; possibly TRBD1 for D (5 bases). The CDR3 length is 19 residues. Germline V gene sequence: CDR1 MNHNS, CDR2 SASEGT. The ends were cut back, 3 bases at V and 3 bases at J, with 23 bases in the middle. The CDR3 reads CASSEGRQLLIQHTGELFF. Written as DNA, the CDR3 is TGTGCCAGCAGTGAGGGTCGACAGCTACTTATCCAACACACCGGGGAGCTGTTTTTT.

About this clone itself: Other DNA sequences from this sample encode an identical CDR3 as well. This chain joins TRBV9 and TRBJ2-7, with TRBD1 matching 7 bases. CDR1 is SGDLS, CDR2 YYNGEE, per germline. The ends lost 2 bases at V and 0 bases at J; junction bases unmatched: 2. This CDR3 spans 14 amino acids. CDR3 amino acids: CASSVGDSSYEQYF. CDR3 sequence (DNA): TGTGCCAGCAGCGTCGGGGACAGCTCCTACGAGCAGTACTTC.

V usage is TRBV6-6 and J usage is TRBJ2-1, with TRBD2 identical over 13 bases. J lost 4 bases, V lost 0 bases, and 0 bases had no gene match. The germline CDR1 and CDR2 sequences are MNHNY and SVGAGI (reference sequence). This CDR3 is 16 amino acids long. The CDR3 DNA reads as TGTGCCAGCAGTTACTCGACTAGCGGGGGGTACAATGAGCAGTTCTTC. It is translated as CASSYSTSGGYNEQFF.

The gene calls are TRBV18 and TRBJ1-1; D remains unclear. The V gene lost 4 bases and the J gene lost 1 base, with 7 bases spanning the gap. The CDR3 is 13 amino acids. CDR1 KGHSH and CDR2 LQKENI come from the germline V gene. CDR3 loop: CASSLRWNTEAFF. CDR3 DNA sequence: TGTGCCAGCTCACTCCGATGGAACACTGAAGCTTTCTTT.

With regard to this clone: It may be a read error: a sequence one base away is much more abundant. Other DNA sequences of this sample code for an identical CDR3. This sequence joins TRBV6-1 and TRBJ2-7; 10 nucleotides line up with TRBD1. Germline CDR1 MNHNS, CDR2 SASEGT. The CDR3 covers 14 residues. The junction had 4 bases not matched to a gene; V was cut back by 5 bases and J by 3 bases. The CDR3 DNA reads TGTGCCAGCAGTCCCAGGACAGGGGGCTACGAGCAGTACTTC. Amino acids: CASSPRTGGYEQYF.

The chain has TRBV7-2 and TRBJ2-5, with 12 bases aligning to TRBD2. J gave up 5 bases and V 7 bases, and 8 bases lay outside the gene matches. The CDR3 spans 15 residues. Germline V gene lookup returns CDR1 SGHTA and CDR2 FQGNSA. For the CDR3, the DNA is TGTGCCAGCATCTCCTCCGGGACTAGCGGGGAGACCCAGTACTTC. This translates into CASISSGTSGETQYF.

V is TRBV4-1 and J is TRBJ1-2, with D hard to call. The CDR3 is made up of 16 amino acids. Germline V gene data show CDR1 as MGHRA and CDR2 as YSYEKL. The V end was cut by 2 bases, the J end by 0 bases, with 13 bases between. This chain's CDR3 is CASSQLMDGANYGYTF. CDR3 bases: TGCGCCAGCAGCCAATTAATGGACGGCGCTAACTATGGCTACACCTTC.

The V call is TRBV7-2, the J call TRBJ1-2, with 9 bases lining up with TRBD1. The CDR3 is 15 residues long. After removal of 0 bases from V and 4 bases from J, the junction contained 3 bases not matched to a gene. Per the germline V gene, CDR1 is SGHTA and CDR2 is FQGNSA. CDR3 amino acids: CASSLATGGVYGYTF. CDR3 in DNA: TGTGCCAGCAGCTTAGCCACAGGGGGCGTCTATGGCTACACCTTC.

On this clone itself: An end of the junction differs from the germline gene, which may be a read error. CDR3 nucleotides: TGTGCCATCAGCGAGTCACAGGGGACCGGGACAGATACGCAGTATTTT. Protein: CAISESQGTGTDTQYF. V is TRBV10-3 and J is TRBJ2-3; 7 positions match TRBD1. Looked up from germline, CDR1 is ENHRY and CDR2 is SYGVKD. The CDR3 has 16 residues.

This clone occurred once. The chain joins TRBV7-9 to TRBJ2-3; D is unclear. Germline loops: CDR1 SEHNR, CDR2 FQNEAQ (reference sequence). With 2 bases removed from V and 2 bases from J, the gap between germline ends came to 14 bases. The CDR3 extends over 16 amino acids. In DNA form, the CDR3 reads TGTGCCAGCAGCTTACATATAGGTCTCTACACAGATACGCAGTATTTT. This translates into CASSLHIGLYTDTQYF.

This clone was detected once. The chain recombines TRBV5-1 with TRBJ2-7; 11 nucleotides align to TRBD2. V trimming: 3 bases; J trimming: 5 bases; junction bases outside the gene matches: 4. The germline gives CDR1 SGHRS, CDR2 YFSETQ. There are 14 residues in the CDR3. For the CDR3, the DNA is TGCGCCAGCAGCTGGACTAGCGGGTTAGACGAGCAGTACTTC. Its translation is CASSWTSGLDEQYF.

A note on this clone: Within the sample, other DNA sequences also encode this same CDR3. This chain connects TRBV13 to TRBJ2-2; D uncertain. V lost 3 bases and J 2 bases, leaving 7 bases between the germline ends. The CDR3 runs 14 residues. Per the germline V gene, CDR1 is PRHDT and CDR2 is FYEKMQ (reference sequence). CDR3 region: CASSLGLNTGELFF. CDR3 bases: TGTGCCAGCAGCTTGGGCCTAAACACCGGGGAGCTGTTTTTT.

The chain has TRBV11-2 and TRBJ1-5; D not certain. CDR3 length: 14 amino acids. Germline V CDR1 and CDR2: SGHAT, FQNNGV. Trimming took off 1 base at V and 2 bases at J, with 6 bases between the two ends. In DNA form, the CDR3 reads TGTGCCAGCAGCTTAGGCAGCGGCAATCAGCCCCAGCATTTT. Translated, it gives CASSLGSGNQPQHF.

The DNA for the CDR3 is TGTGCCAGCAGTGAATGGGGGCCCGGTCAAGCTTTCTTT. Protein product: CASSEWGPGQAFF. V gene TRBV2 combines with J gene TRBJ1-1, with D possibly being TRBD1 (6 bases). This CDR3 spans 13 amino acids. Trimming cost V 2 bases and J 9 bases, with 13 bases left between them. Germline CDR1 reads SNHLY; CDR2 reads FYNNEI.

This chain uses TRBV27 with TRBJ1-1, with 8 bases aligning to TRBD1. Germline V gives CDR1 MNHEY, CDR2 SMNVEV (reference sequence). V trimming: 6 bases; J trimming: 7 bases; junction bases outside the gene matches: 13. CDR3 size: 15 residues. CDR3 DNA sequence: TGTGCCAGCAGCAGGACAGGGACACCCTCACATGAAGCTTTCTTT. Residues: CASSRTGTPSHEAFF.

The V gene is TRBV4-3, the J gene TRBJ2-6, with TRBD1 matching 9 bases. Germline assignment: CDR1 LGHNA and CDR2 YSLEER. The CDR3 covers 18 residues. V lost 3 bases and J lost 2; bases outside the gene matches: 8. Here the CDR3 reads CASSQGTGTGPGANVLTF. In nucleotides, the CDR3 is TGCGCCAGCAGCCAGGGTACCGGGACAGGGCCTGGGGCCAACGTCCTGACTTTC.

This clone was recorded once. The genes are TRBV19 and TRBJ1-5; D gene uncertain. V lost 0 bases and J lost 3, with 12 bases in between. Germline assignment: CDR1 LNHDA and CDR2 SQIVND (reference sequence). This CDR3 has 16 amino acids. CDR3 in amino acids: CASSIDAYGFNQPQHF. The CDR3 DNA is TGTGCCAGTAGTATAGATGCATACGGCTTCAATCAGCCCCAGCATTTT.